This passage covers 4 T cell receptor beta chains from one sample sequenced in a study of persistence of HIV-infected CD4 T cells (dated by TCRdb to about 2020). Antigens of these TCRs are unknown. TCRbeta repertoires were sequenced from genomic DNA with the immunoSEQ hsTCRB assay version 4 in survey mode. Entries here come from immuneACCESS through TCRdb and include only in-frame sequences with V and J called. Some clones fail to appear in such tables; in the studies checked, an unresolved V gene covers under half of the shortfall, and the cause of the remainder is unknown. For this sample the table gives about 40,000 clones, of which about 84% were detected only once. The top ten clonotypes cover 5% to 6.5% of the sample. According to the study, the label for this sample's treatment or condition signals: suppressive antiretroviral therapy. A pool of overlapping HIV-1 Gag 15-mer peptides was used at approximately 0.93 ug per peptide per mL for cell stimulation. Nonresponding CD40L-negative CD69-negative CD45RO-high memory CD4+ T cells were sorted as memory populations depleted of antigen-responding cells.

This sample comprised cultured CD4+ T cells from PBMCs, obtained from a patient who received antiretroviral therapy. Interpreted using the paper, the cell subset or site label stands for: CD40L-CD69- CD45RO-high memory CD4 T cells not responding to Gag peptides. The receptors were gathered from an adult with HIV. The donor label of this sample is uncertain.

The rearrangement joins TRBV6-5 to TRBJ1-2, with unresolved D. The CDR3 loop spans 14 amino acids. Trimming shortened V by 4 bases and J by 4 bases, and 13 bases separated the two germline ends. The V gene's germline CDR1 is MNHEY and CDR2 SVGAGI. CDR3 amino acids: CASSSAAEGYGYTF. DNA of the CDR3: TGTGCCAGCAGTTCCGCGGCTGAGGGCTATGGCTACACCTTC.

The rearrangement joins TRBV24-1 to TRBJ1-5; possible D gene TRBD1, 5 bases. V gave up 3 bases and J gave up 5 bases, with 7 bases separating them. Germline-derived CDR1 and CDR2 are KGHDR and SFDVKD. The CDR3 spans 13 residues. CDR3 sequence: CATSDRRDQPQHF. CDR3 nucleotides: TGTGCCACCAGTGATCGCAGGGATCAGCCCCAGCATTTT.

This clone was observed a few times. V usage is TRBV21-1 and J usage is TRBJ2-7; TRBD2 was called by the table and not checked on the DNA. TRBV21-1 is a recognized pseudogene. CDR3 length: 15 amino acids. The CDR3 bases are TGTGCCAGCAGCATTGGGACTAGGGCTTCCTACGAGCAGTACTTC. The encoded protein is CASSIGTRASYEQYF.

The chain combines TRBV7-9 with TRBJ2-3; TRBD2 aligns across 8 bases. This CDR3 spans 15 amino acids. The ends lost 5 bases at V and 5 bases at J; junction bases unmatched: 9. Germline V gene lookup returns CDR1 SEHNR and CDR2 FQNEAQ (reference sequence). The CDR3 protein is CASSPGGGIQDTQYF. The CDR3 DNA reads TGTGCCAGCAGCCCCGGGGGGGGCATCCAAGATACGCAGTATTTT.